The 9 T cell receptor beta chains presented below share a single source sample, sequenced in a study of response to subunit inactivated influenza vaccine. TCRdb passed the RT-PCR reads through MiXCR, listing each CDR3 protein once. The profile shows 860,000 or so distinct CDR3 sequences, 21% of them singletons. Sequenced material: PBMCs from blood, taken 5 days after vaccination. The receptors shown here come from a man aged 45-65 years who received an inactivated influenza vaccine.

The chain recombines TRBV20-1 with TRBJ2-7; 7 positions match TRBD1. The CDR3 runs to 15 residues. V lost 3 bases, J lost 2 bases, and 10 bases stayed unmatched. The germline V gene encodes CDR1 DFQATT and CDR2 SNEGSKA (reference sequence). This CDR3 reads CSARIPRTGAYEQYF. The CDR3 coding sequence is TGCAGTGCTAGGATACCGAGGACAGGAGCCTACGAGCAGTACTTC.

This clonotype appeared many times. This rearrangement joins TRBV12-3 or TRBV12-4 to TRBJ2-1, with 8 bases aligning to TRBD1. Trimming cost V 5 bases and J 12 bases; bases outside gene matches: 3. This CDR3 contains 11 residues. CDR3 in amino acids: CASSAQGGQFF. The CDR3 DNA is TGTGCCAGCAGTGCACAGGGGGGGCAGTTCTTC.

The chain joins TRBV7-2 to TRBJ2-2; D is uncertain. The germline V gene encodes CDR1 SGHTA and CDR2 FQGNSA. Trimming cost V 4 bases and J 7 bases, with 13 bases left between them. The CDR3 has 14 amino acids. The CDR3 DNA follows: TGTGCCAGCAGCTCCTCATGGGGTGGCGGGGAGCTGTTTTTT. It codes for CASSSSWGGGELFF.

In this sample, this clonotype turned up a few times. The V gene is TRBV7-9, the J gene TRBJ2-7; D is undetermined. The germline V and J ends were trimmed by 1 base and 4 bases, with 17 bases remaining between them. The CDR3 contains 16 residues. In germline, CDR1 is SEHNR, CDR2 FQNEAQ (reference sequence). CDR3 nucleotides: TGTGCCAGCAGCTTAGAGTTTGGGTGGAGTAGGTACGAGCAGTACTTC. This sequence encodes CASSLEFGWSRYEQYF.

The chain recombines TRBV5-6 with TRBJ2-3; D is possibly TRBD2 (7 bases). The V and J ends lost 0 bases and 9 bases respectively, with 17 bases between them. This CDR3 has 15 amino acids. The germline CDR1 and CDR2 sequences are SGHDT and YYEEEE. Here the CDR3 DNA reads TGTGCCAGCAGCTTGGACCGGACTCCGGGGGGCACGCAGTATTTT. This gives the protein CASSLDRTPGGTQYF.

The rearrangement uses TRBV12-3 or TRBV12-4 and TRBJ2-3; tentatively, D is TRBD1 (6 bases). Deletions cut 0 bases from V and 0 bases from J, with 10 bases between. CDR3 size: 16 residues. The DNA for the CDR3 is TGTGCCAGCAGTTTAGCCAGGGGACCTAGCACAGATACGCAGTATTTT. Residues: CASSLARGPSTDTQYF.

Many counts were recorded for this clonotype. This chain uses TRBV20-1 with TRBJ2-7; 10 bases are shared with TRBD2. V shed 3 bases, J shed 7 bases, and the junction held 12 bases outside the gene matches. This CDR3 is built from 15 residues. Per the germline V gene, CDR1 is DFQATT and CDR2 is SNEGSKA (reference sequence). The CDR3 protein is CSARMVSAGGPEQYF. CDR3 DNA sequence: TGCAGTGCTAGGATGGTCTCAGCGGGAGGGCCGGAGCAGTACTTC.

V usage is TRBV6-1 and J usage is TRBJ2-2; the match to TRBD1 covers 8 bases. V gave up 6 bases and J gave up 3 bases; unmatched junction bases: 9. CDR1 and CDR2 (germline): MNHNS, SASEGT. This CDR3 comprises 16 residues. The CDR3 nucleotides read TGTGCCAGCAGCCCTTGGGACAGGATGGACACCGGGGAGCTGTTTTTT. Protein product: CASSPWDRMDTGELFF.

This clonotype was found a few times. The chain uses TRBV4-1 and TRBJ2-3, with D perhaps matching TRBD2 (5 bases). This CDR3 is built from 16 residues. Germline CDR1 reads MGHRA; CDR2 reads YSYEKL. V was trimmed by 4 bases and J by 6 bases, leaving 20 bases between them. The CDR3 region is CASSPVADLAGDTQYF. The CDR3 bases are TGCGCCAGCAGCCCGGTCGCAGATCTAGCCGGTGATACGCAGTATTTT.